This T cell receptor (beta chain) was observed in a study of beta chain features in type 1 diabetes. Every bit of the isolated RNA underwent reverse transcription, so sequencing read expressed TCRB transcripts. Libraries were prepared by immunoSEQ multiplex PCR; TCRdb keeps only in-frame clonotypes and omits some of them. Among around 500,000 clones listed, approximately 28% were seen once. With V trimmed by 7 bases and J by 9 bases, 13 bases remained unmatched. CDR1 and CDR2 from the germline V gene are SQVTM and ANQGSEA. The length of the CDR3 is 15 residues. This clone was seen repeatedly, ten times or more.

V and J are TRBV29-1 and TRBJ2-1; TRBD2 matches at 12 bases. The sequence came from a man between 18 and 29 years old in good health. Sequencing was done on a sample of naive CD4+ T cells from blood. CDR3 DNA sequence: TGCAGCGGGGTTGGTGCTAGCGGGAGGGCTCTTGAGCAGTTCTTC. This gives the protein CSGVGASGRALEQFF.